This TCR beta chain comes out of a study of regulatory T cells in long-lasting Graves disease (dated by TCRdb to about 2021). About the investigation overall: Newly diagnosed Graves' disease patients had taken antithyroid drugs for less than 3 months. Persistent Graves' disease patients were compared with newly diagnosed Graves' disease patients by peripheral blood TCR sequencing and RNA sequencing. The study was conducted in China and was registered as a clinical trial. A total of 33 samples were covered by TCR sequencing, comprising some 13 persistent and around 20 newly diagnosed Graves' disease patients.

The label giving this sample's time point can be read as: newly diagnosed GD, antithyroid drugs for less than 3 months. For both TCR sequencing and RNA sequencing, RNA was extracted from PBMCs in TRIzol. The diagnosis of Graves' disease followed American Thyroid Association guidelines. The patients came from an endocrinology department in Xi'an, China. From each patient, nine milliliters of peripheral blood was collected into an EDTA anticoagulant tube. Ficoll Paque Plus density gradient separation was used to isolate PBMCs, and no additional T cell sorting was done. An Agilent 2100 Bioanalyzer and agarose gel were used to assess RNA quality, and a NanoDrop 2000 was used to measure RNA concentration. Measured from the cysteine to the phenylalanine, the CDR3 is 15 residues long. The entry retains the CDR3 DNA only, 45 bases that are in frame from base 1. Per the germline V gene, SGHAT is the CDR1 and FQNNGV is the CDR2. Deletion took 1 base off V and 1 base off J, with a span of 10 bases between the germline ends.

Library preparation was by multiplex PCR. The data were produced on an Illumina HiSeq 4000. CDR3 regions were amplified by Arm-PCR with iRepertoire HTBI primers to construct TCR beta libraries. PCR products were gel purified before sequencing. In the paper's pipeline: A total of some 65 TRBV and some 15 TRBJ segments were identified across samples and were used for gene usage analysis of CDR3 amino acid clonotypes. COPE and FqMerger were used to merge filtered high-quality paired reads into contigs. BLAST was used to align contigs to IMGT TRBV, TRBD and TRBJ reference genes, and CDR3 was defined according to IMGT. Highly expanded clones were defined as clonotypes with a frequency above 0.1%. Shannon entropy served as the measure of repertoire diversity, while the Gini coefficient captured V-J evenness. Clonotypes shared by more than one individual were considered public. TCRdb applied fastp at Q25 and MiXCR to the public reads, then kept only in-frame beta chains. One record per CDR3 amino acid sequence lists the most common genes and DNA. It is TCRdb's table, rather than the study itself, that gives the V and J calls and clone size. Across this sample there are approximately 540,000 distinct CDR3 sequences, with 12% seen only once. The ten largest make up about 8.9% of the sample.

The paper's findings and limits, for the study overall: Compared with newly diagnosed patients, persistent Graves' disease patients had lower TCR Shannon entropy and fewer highly expanded clones, which suggests clonal expansion. Persistent patients shared more public clonotypes among themselves (around 2,500) than newly diagnosed patients did (more than 950). The study examined only peripheral blood because the primary lesion, thyroid tissue, could not be accessed. Sequencing and analysis were limited to the TCR beta chain. Persistent disease showed preferential use of TRBV28, TRBJ1-2 and TRBJ2-5, whereas newly diagnosed disease favored TRBV20-1 and TRBJ2-1. As a limitation, the authors acknowledged that the small sample size may reduce accuracy.

This clonotype was seen many times. What this receptor recognizes is not known. It has no much larger one-base neighbor in the sample; base qualities were not kept. The same sample was also used in a study of T cells in Graves' hyperthyroidism and ophthalmopathy. As noted in the second study: Stable Graves' hyperthyroidism was defined as the absence of progression to ophthalmopathy over 18 months of follow-up. Hyperthyroidism patients were newly diagnosed, with disease duration under 2 months, and aged 18 to 65 years. Exclusion was applied to patients with uncontrolled infections, other autoimmune diseases, pregnancy or lactation. Diagnoses relied on clinical symptoms, serum thyroxine and TRAb, thyroid ultrasound and orbital computed tomography. A first-round RT-PCR of the TCR CDR3 used the HTBI primer set with the Qiagen OneStep RT-PCR kit. Most expanded thyroid clonotypes (frequency above 0.001) were also detected in blood, suggesting blood repertoires may reflect thyroid immune responses. A 13 V-J signature model separated ophthalmopathy from stable hyperthyroidism, with about 90% sensitivity and just under 84% specificity in cross-validation and 80%/75% in testing. In validation, the model predicted progression to ophthalmopathy a median of roughly six months before onset, with approximately 70% sensitivity and just under 75% specificity. A discovery cohort of about a hundred patients, 43 with Graves' ophthalmopathy and about 58 with stable Graves' hyperthyroidism, was used to find distinguishing TCR V-J signatures. Prospective prediction of ophthalmopathy was tested in an independent validation cohort consisting of some 18 hyperthyroidism patients and approximately 16 patients who later progressed to ophthalmopathy. The 75 to 100 discovery patients were randomly split 7:3 into training and test sets. In more than five Graves' hyperthyroidism patients, the study also compared T-cell repertoires from thyroid tissue with T-cell repertoires from blood. Following sampling, methimazole starting at 30 mg daily was given to hyperthyroidism patients, and high-dose intravenous methylprednisolone was given to ophthalmopathy patients. Libraries were constructed in a second round of multiplex PCR, after which size selection and purification were carried out. Libraries were sequenced paired-end with 100 bp reads on an Illumina HiSeq2000. SOAPnuke was used to process the raw data, with reads discarded if the reads contained adapters or uncalled bases, had a mean Phred below 15, or lacked an exact constant-primer or identifier match. High-quality paired reads were merged using COPE v1.2.5, and each unique nucleotide sequence was defined as a clonotype. MiTCR v1.1 was used to align the clonotypes against IMGT TRBV, TRBD and TRBJ reference segments. Only V-J combinations with frequency above 0.0001, covering 99% to 99.2% of repertoires, were analysed. The TCS score was defined as F50 (clonal expansion) divided by E x V (chaos), with BLOSUM62-based TCRdist calculated between CDR3 peptides within each V-J. Welch's t-statistics and random forest reduced 450 to 600 V-J features to 10 to 15, which were used in a naive Bayes classifier (R e1071). Sample size was not statistically predetermined, and blinding of investigators to group allocation was not performed. The paper describes TCR Vbeta CDR3 sequencing of 120 to 150 peripheral blood samples, made up of roughly 45 ophthalmopathy patients, roughly 72 hyperthyroidism patients and 17 progressor patients.

This receptor chain uses TRBV11-2 and TRBJ2-5; the D gene is not confidently resolved. The clonotype was recovered from a woman in her 30s with Graves disease. Donor details come from another sample of the same person, matched by shared clones. Sequenced here: peripheral blood mononuclear cells (PBMCs), sampled at new diagnosis, from a patient treated with antithyroid drugs. CDR3 loop: CASSLGYRAQETQYF. The DNA sequence is TGTGCCAGCAGCTTAGGCTATCGGGCCCAAGAGACCCAGTACTTC. When the CDR3 is completed using the reference TRBV11-2 and TRBJ2-5 genes on either side, the full variable domain is EAGVAQSPRYKIIEKRQSVAFWCNPISGHATLYWYQQILGQGPKLLIQFQNNGVVDDSQLPKDRFSAERLKGVDSTLKIQPAKLEDSAVYLCASSLGYRAQETQYFGPGTRLLVL.